This T cell receptor beta chain was observed in a study of early T cells in non-severe SARS-CoV-2 infection. Germline CDR1 KGHSH, CDR2 LQKENI. This CDR3 has 12 residues. The V and J ends lost 0 bases and 5 bases respectively, with 5 bases between them. This clonotype was found a few times. MiXCR, run by TCRdb on the 5' RACE reads, gives a single entry per CDR3 protein. The sample consists of about 90,000 distinct CDR3 sequences, approximately 12% of them appearing once. This specimen was whole blood, taken at baseline. This sequence joins TRBV18 and TRBJ2-7; D is uncertain. This TCR derives from an adult who was a healthcare worker with PCR-confirmed SARS-CoV-2 infection or an uninfected control (not recorded which). CDR3 sequence (DNA): TGTGCCAGCTCACCACCGGCGGACGAGCAGTACTTC. Translation gives CASSPPADEQYF.